The next 32 T cell receptor beta chains were all read from a single sample in a study of cytomegalovirus exposure and HLA in healthy donors. The PCR made use of 60 Vbeta and 13 Jbeta primers. Sequenced by immunoSEQ multiplex PCR; TCRdb stores in-frame clones only, minus some. Here the sample spans roughly 200,000 clones, 65% to 90% being singletons. Sequencing was done on a sample of PBMCs. Receptors were obtained from a woman in her 50s in good health and CMV-seronegative.

V is TRBV18 and J is TRBJ1-2; D is ambiguous. The germline V gene encodes CDR1 KGHSH and CDR2 LQKENI. Trimming stripped 4 bases from V and 7 bases from J, with 7 bases between. This CDR3 region has 11 residues. The CDR3 DNA sequence: TGTGCCAGCTCACACGAGGGTGGCTACACCTTC. This translates into CASSHEGGYTF. Drawing the rest from reference TRBV18 and TRBJ1-2, the complete variable domain is NAGVMQNPRHLVRRRGQEARLRCSPMKGHSHVYWYRQLPEEGLKFMVYLQKENIIDESGMPKERFSAEFPKEGPSILRIQQVVRGDSAAYFCASSHEGGYTFGSGTRLTVV.

The chain links TRBV19 to TRBJ1-1; 7 positions match TRBD1. From germline, CDR1 is LNHDA and CDR2 SQIVND (reference sequence). The CDR3 covers 14 residues. V trimming: 5 bases; J trimming: 2 bases; junction bases outside the gene matches: 5. The CDR3 DNA sequence: TGTGCCAGTAGTTCGACAGGGCTTAACACTGAAGCTTTCTTT. This encodes CASSSTGLNTEAFF.

With regard to this clone: This sample includes further DNA sequences coding for the same CDR3. The chain recombines TRBV9 with TRBJ2-1; D possibly corresponds to TRBD1 (6 bases). Germline CDR1 SGDLS, CDR2 YYNGEE. Trimming took 4 bases from V and 5 from J, leaving 19 bases between them. CDR3 length: 16 amino acids. CDR3 nucleotides: TGTGCCAGCAGCCTCACCAGGGGTTGGGCGAACAATGAGCAGTTCTTC. Amino acids: CASSLTRGWANNEQFF.

This clone showed up just a few times. The chain joins TRBV2 to TRBJ2-7, with a possible D match to TRBD2 (6 bases). The CDR3 covers 15 residues. V lost 6 bases to trimming and J lost 5 bases, with 20 bases between them. The germline CDR1 and CDR2 sequences are SNHLY and FYNNEI. The CDR3 sequence is CASRTPNPGVDEQYF. The CDR3 DNA reads TGTGCCAGCAGGACCCCGAATCCGGGGGTGGACGAGCAGTACTTC.

This chain uses TRBV7-9 with TRBJ1-3; D uncertain. CDR1 SEHNR and CDR2 FQNEAQ come from the germline V gene (reference sequence). The CDR3 consists of 13 residues. The CDR3 nucleotides are TGTGCTGGCGGGCCCAGCTCTGGAAACACCATATATTTT. This encodes CAGGPSSGNTIYF.

For this clone: Compared with germline, one end of the junction differs, possibly owing to a read error. V usage is TRBV4-1 and J usage is TRBJ1-1; unclear D gene. The CDR3 has 14 amino acids. Germline V CDR1 and CDR2: MGHRA, YSYEKL. The DNA for the CDR3 is TGTGCCAGCAGCCGCGAAGGATCGGGAACTGAAGCTTTCTTT. It yields the protein CASSREGSGTEAFF.

The chain couples TRBV19 to TRBJ1-1; 8 nucleotides align to TRBD1. CDR3 length equals 15 residues. V shed 5 bases, J shed 5 bases, and the junction held 10 bases outside the gene matches. Germline V gene sequence: CDR1 LNHDA, CDR2 SQIVND (reference sequence). CDR3 nucleotides: TGTGCCAGTAGTCCTTCAGGGGGCGCAAGGACTGAAGCTTTCTTT. It is translated as CASSPSGGARTEAFF.

The chain carries TRBV28 and TRBJ2-7, with 8 bases aligning to TRBD1. Per the germline V gene, CDR1 is MDHEN and CDR2 is SYDVKM. The CDR3 contains 16 residues. Unmatched junction bases numbered 12, after V lost 7 bases and J lost 1 base. The CDR3 here is CASKWSPRTGSYEQYF. The CDR3 bases are TGTGCCAGCAAATGGTCCCCTCGGACAGGGTCCTACGAGCAGTACTTC.

The chain recombines TRBV5-1 with TRBJ2-7, with TRBD2 matching over 14 bases. Trimming cost V 5 bases and J 2 bases; bases outside gene matches: 9. The CDR3 contains 17 residues. Germline V gene data show CDR1 as SGHRS and CDR2 as YFSETQ. The CDR3 protein is CASSSRLAGGNAYEQYF. DNA of the CDR3: TGCGCCAGCAGTTCGAGACTAGCGGGAGGGAACGCCTACGAGCAGTACTTC.

The chain uses TRBV27 and TRBJ1-1; a possible D gene is TRBD1 (6 bases). The CDR3 covers 14 residues. The germline V gene encodes CDR1 MNHEY and CDR2 SMNVEV (reference sequence). V was shortened by 5 bases and J by 3 bases, with 13 bases between the two germline ends. Written as DNA, the CDR3 is TGTGCCAGCAGTGTCGGGCGGGGGCACACTGAAGCTTTCTTT. Translated, it gives CASSVGRGHTEAFF.

The chain recombines TRBV5-8 with TRBJ1-4, with TRBD1 matching 7 bases. With V trimmed by 4 bases and J by 0 bases, 6 bases remained unmatched. From germline, CDR1 is SGHTS and CDR2 YDEGEE. The CDR3 spans 16 residues. The CDR3 DNA reads as TGTGCCAGCAGCCCCTGGACAGGCGCAACTAATGAAAAACTGTTTTTT. Protein: CASSPWTGATNEKLFF.

CDR3 sequence (DNA): TGTGCCAGCAGCGCCCGGGACAGGGGTGCCTACGAGCAGTACTTC. Its protein is CASSARDRGAYEQYF. The chain combines TRBV5-5 with TRBJ2-7; TRBD1 aligns across 10 bases. The V and J ends lost 4 bases and 2 bases, in that order; junction bases with no gene match: 6. This CDR3 spans 15 amino acids. CDR1 is SGHKS, CDR2 YYEKEE, per germline (reference sequence).

A note on this clone: An end of the junction does not agree with germline; a read error may underlie this. This chain links TRBV7-8 with TRBJ2-7; a weak D match, TRBD1 (5 bases). CDR1 SGHVS and CDR2 FQNEAQ come from the germline V gene. CDR3 length: 16 residues. The CDR3 sequence is CASSPRTPDTAYEHYF. CDR3 DNA sequence: TGTGCCAGCAGCCCAAGAACCCCGGACACCGCCTACGAGCATTACTTC.

The chain has TRBV28 and TRBJ2-5; TRBD1 matches at 7 bases. CDR1 MDHEN and CDR2 SYDVKM come from the germline V gene. V shed 5 bases, J shed 4 bases, and the junction held 7 bases outside the gene matches. This CDR3 comprises 14 residues. The CDR3 is CASSTTGRGETQYF. For the CDR3, the DNA is TGTGCCAGCAGTACGACAGGGCGCGGAGAGACCCAGTACTTC.

CDR3 in DNA: TGTGCCAGCAGCTTAGATAGCGGCTACACCTTC. It encodes CASSLDSGYTF. The genes are TRBV13 and TRBJ1-2; no clear D gene. CDR1 is PRHDT, CDR2 FYEKMQ, per germline (reference sequence). V gave up 1 base and J gave up 8 bases, with 5 bases separating them. The CDR3 contains 11 residues.

This clone was seen once. In DNA, the CDR3 is TGTGCCAGCAGCTCCGGACTAGCGGGAGGCACCGGGGAGCTGTTTTTT. Amino acids: CASSSGLAGGTGELFF. The chain has TRBV11-2 and TRBJ2-2, with 14 bases lining up with TRBD2. Germline CDR1 SGHAT, CDR2 FQNNGV. V dropped 4 bases and J dropped 4; count of bases not matched to a gene: 2. The CDR3 loop spans 16 amino acids.

This chain uses TRBV7-6 with TRBJ2-3, with TRBD2 identical over 10 bases. The junction had 13 bases not matched to a gene; V was cut back by 5 bases and J by 2 bases. Germline V gene lookup returns CDR1 SGHVS and CDR2 FNYEAQ. This CDR3 comprises 18 residues. CDR3 residues: CASSPDGLAASFTDTQYF. CDR3 in DNA: TGTGCCAGCAGCCCAGACGGACTAGCGGCTTCTTTCACAGATACGCAGTATTTT.

This clone was found once. This sequence joins TRBV2 and TRBJ2-1; D might be TRBD2 (5 bases). Germline CDR1 and CDR2: SNHLY and FYNNEI. The V gene lost 5 bases and the J gene lost 1 base, with 12 bases spanning the gap. The CDR3 is made up of 15 amino acids. In nucleotides, the CDR3 is TGTGCCAGCAGTCTACAGCGGCAGTCCTACAATGAGCAGTTCTTC. Translating gives CASSLQRQSYNEQFF.

The gene calls are TRBV7-9 and TRBJ2-5; no clear D. This CDR3 region has 15 residues. With 3 bases removed from V and 1 base from J, the gap between germline ends came to 12 bases. Germline V lookup: CDR1 SEHNR, CDR2 FQNEAQ (reference sequence). CDR3 sequence reads: CASSFVPQIQETQYF. The CDR3 DNA is TGTGCCAGCAGCTTCGTTCCCCAGATCCAAGAGACCCAGTACTTC.

V and J are TRBV19 and TRBJ2-5, with 8 bases identical to TRBD2. The CDR3 is made up of 16 amino acids. The germline V gene encodes CDR1 LNHDA and CDR2 SQIVND (reference sequence). With 1 base clipped from V and 0 bases from J, the junction kept 4 bases outside the gene matches. CDR3 protein: CASSIVLAEHQETQYF. In DNA form, the CDR3 reads TGTGCCAGTAGTATAGTACTAGCGGAGCACCAAGAGACCCAGTACTTC.

This chain links TRBV10-3 with TRBJ2-1; no reliable D call. Between the trimmed V and J ends, which lost 0 bases and 8 bases, there was a span of 8 bases. Germline-derived CDR1 and CDR2 are ENHRY and SYGVKD. The CDR3 runs 13 residues. CDR3 sequence (DNA): TGTGCCATCAGTGAGTCACCCCCAGATGAGCAGTTCTTC. This translates into CAISESPPDEQFF.

The chain joins TRBV18 to TRBJ1-1, with D unresolved. Trimming removed 2 bases from V and 1 base from J, with 11 bases in between. This CDR3 comprises 15 residues. Germline V gene data show CDR1 as KGHSH and CDR2 as LQKENI. The CDR3 is CASSPTTGWNTEAFF. CDR3 sequence (DNA): TGTGCCAGCTCACCAACGACGGGTTGGAACACTGAAGCTTTCTTT.

The chain is built from TRBV18 and TRBJ2-7; 7 nucleotides match TRBD1. The V gene's germline CDR1 is KGHSH and CDR2 LQKENI. Losses at the gene ends were 3 bases for V and 4 bases for J; bases not matched to a gene: 6. This CDR3 is 14 amino acids long. The CDR3 protein is CASSPQDRKYEQYF. For the CDR3, the DNA is TGTGCCAGCTCACCCCAGGACAGGAAATACGAGCAGTACTTC.

The J gene is TRBJ1-2, the V gene TRBV18; D not resolved. Germline assignment: CDR1 KGHSH and CDR2 LQKENI. The CDR3 contains 15 residues. Trimming removed 6 bases at V and 4 bases at J, with 18 bases between. In DNA form, the CDR3 reads TGTGCCAGCTCGCAACTCGACGAAGGAGTCTATGGCTACACCTTC. Amino acids: CASSQLDEGVYGYTF.

V and J are TRBV9 and TRBJ1-1, with D possibly matching TRBD1 (5 bases). CDR1 is SGDLS and CDR2 is YYNGEE in the germline V gene. The CDR3 extends over 14 amino acids. Deletions cut 2 bases from V and 3 bases from J, with 11 bases between. The CDR3 spells CASSVDAGDTEAFF. The DNA of the CDR3 is TGTGCCAGCAGCGTTGATGCGGGGGACACTGAAGCTTTCTTT.

The V gene is TRBV6-6, the J gene TRBJ1-5; 9 nucleotides match TRBD1. The CDR3 loop spans 15 amino acids. CDR1 is MNHNY and CDR2 is SVGAGI in the germline V gene (reference sequence). Losses at the gene ends were 5 bases for V and 1 base for J; bases not matched to a gene: 3. The CDR3 DNA sequence: TGTGCCAGCAGTCAGGACAGGGGAAGCAATCAGCCCCAGCATTTT. Protein sequence: CASSQDRGSNQPQHF.

The chain is built from TRBV28 and TRBJ2-5, with 7 nucleotides matching TRBD2. With V trimmed by 2 bases and J by 1 base, 7 bases remained unmatched. CDR1 is MDHEN, CDR2 SYDVKM, per germline. The CDR3 sequence is 16 residues long. DNA for the CDR3: TGTGCCAGCAGTTTAATGGCGGGCGGGGGCCAAGAGACCCAGTACTTC. Protein product: CASSLMAGGGQETQYF.

This chain uses TRBV28 with TRBJ2-7; 14 bases line up with TRBD2. J lost 7 bases, V lost 1 base, and 6 bases had no gene match. The CDR3 is 16 residues long. From germline, CDR1 is MDHEN and CDR2 SYDVKM. CDR3 sequence (DNA): TGTGCCAGCAGTTTATTAGGACTAGCGGGGGGATTGGAGCAGTACTTC. Protein sequence: CASSLLGLAGGLEQYF.

The chain uses TRBV13 and TRBJ2-3; the D is unclear. The germline gives CDR1 PRHDT, CDR2 FYEKMQ (reference sequence). V was pared by 1 base and J by 5 bases, with 4 bases between. The length of the CDR3 is 12 residues. The CDR3 sequence: CASSLDIDTQYF. The CDR3 nucleotides read TGTGCCAGCAGCTTAGACATAGATACGCAGTATTTT.

V and J are TRBV9 and TRBJ2-5; D gene unclear. The CDR3 contains 15 residues. V was cut by 3 bases and J by 1 base, with 13 bases left in between. CDR1 is SGDLS, CDR2 YYNGEE, per germline. The CDR3 reads CASSALWAGQETQYF. The DNA for the CDR3 is TGTGCCAGCAGCGCCCTCTGGGCAGGCCAAGAGACCCAGTACTTC.

This clone was counted only a few times. This chain links TRBV5-1 with TRBJ1-1; D may be TRBD1 (6 bases). This CDR3 has 15 residues. V was cut by 5 bases and J by 4 bases, with 18 bases left in between. CDR1 is SGHRS and CDR2 is YFSETQ in the germline V gene. The CDR3: CASRSGGQGSTEAFF. CDR3 sequence (DNA): TGCGCCAGCAGGTCTGGGGGCCAGGGGAGCACTGAAGCTTTCTTT.

The sample holds a few counts of this clone. This chain links TRBV10-3 with TRBJ1-5; 11 positions agree with TRBD1. Trimming at V came to 4 bases and at J to 7 bases, leaving 3 bases not matched to a gene. There are 14 residues in the CDR3. The germline gives CDR1 ENHRY, CDR2 SYGVKD. CDR3 region: CAISGTGGWQPQHF. The CDR3 coding sequence is TGTGCCATCAGTGGGACAGGGGGCTGGCAGCCCCAGCATTTT.